These 13 T cell receptor beta chains were sequenced from one sample in a study of STAT3 mutations in large granular lymphocyte leukemia. Their target antigens are unknown. General observations from the study: At least one immunodominant TCR beta clonotype appeared in every T-cell large granular lymphocyte leukemia patient.

Using immunoSEQ multiplex PCR, the repertoire was profiled, and TCRdb retains in-frame clones only, with some absent. The sample holds around 7,800 clones, 91% seen once. The sample was peripheral blood mononuclear cells. The receptor source for this set is a man aged 45-65 years with T-cell large granular lymphocyte leukemia. Some clones in this sample may be carry-over from other donors' samples.

The gene calls are TRBV18 and TRBJ2-3, with 9 bases that match TRBD1. From germline, CDR1 is KGHSH and CDR2 LQKENI. This CDR3 region has 15 residues. The V segment lost 4 bases and the J segment 0 bases; nucleotides outside the gene matches: 2. The chain's CDR3 is CASSLTGGSTDTQYF. Written as DNA, the CDR3 is TGTGCCAGCTCACTGACAGGGGGAAGCACAGATACGCAGTATTTT.

The gene calls are TRBV27 and TRBJ2-3; D is unresolved. The V end was cut by 3 bases, the J end by 4 bases, with 14 bases between. The CDR3 totals 15 residues. CDR1 is MNHEY, CDR2 SMNVEV, per germline (reference sequence). As DNA, the CDR3 is TGTGCCAGCAGTTTCTCTGAGTCCCGCGCAGATACGCAGTATTTT. Amino acids: CASSFSESRADTQYF.

The chain carries TRBV30 and TRBJ2-2; 9 nucleotides line up with TRBD2. The germline V gene encodes CDR1 GTSNPN and CDR2 SVGIG (reference sequence). The J segment lost 5 bases and the V segment lost 1 base, leaving 11 bases of the junction unmatched. There are 17 residues in the CDR3. This CDR3 is CAWSGLAVITGTGELFF. The CDR3, as DNA: TGTGCCTGGAGTGGACTAGCGGTCATAACAGGGACCGGGGAGCTGTTTTTT.

The chain couples TRBV18 to TRBJ2-5; TRBD2 matches 7 bases. There are 15 residues in the CDR3. The germline gives CDR1 KGHSH, CDR2 LQKENI. Trimming at V came to 2 bases and at J to 2 bases, leaving 5 bases not matched to a gene. CDR3: CASSPFGGDQETQYF. The CDR3, as DNA: TGTGCCAGCTCACCATTTGGGGGGGATCAAGAGACCCAGTACTTC.

This chain uses TRBV11-2 with TRBJ2-7; D gene unclear. CDR1 and CDR2 from the germline V gene are SGHAT and FQNNGV. V was shortened by 0 bases and J by 4 bases, with 4 bases between the two germline ends. The CDR3 sequence is 12 residues long. CDR3 in amino acids: CASSLDPYEQYF. The CDR3 bases are TGTGCCAGCAGCTTAGACCCATACGAGCAGTACTTC.

The chain employs TRBV30 and TRBJ1-5; no clear D gene. The germline V gene has CDR1 GTSNPN and CDR2 SVGIG (reference sequence). This CDR3 region has 11 residues. V was clipped by 5 bases and J by 5 bases, with 7 bases between them. DNA for the CDR3: TGTGCCTGGGGGAGCCATCAGCCCCAGCATTTT. Encoded protein: CAWGSHQPQHF.

The chain employs TRBV5-6 and TRBJ2-7; D ambiguous. Trimming took off 4 bases at V and 0 bases at J, with 14 bases between the two ends. Per the germline V gene, CDR1 is SGHDT and CDR2 is YYEEEE. CDR3 length equals 15 residues. In nucleotides, the CDR3 is TGTGCCAGCAGCCCGGACGTGAGAGACTCCTACGAGCAGTACTTC. This encodes CASSPDVRDSYEQYF.

The V and J genes are TRBV29-1 and TRBJ1-1; D is undetermined. Germline assignment: CDR1 SQVTM and CDR2 ANQGSEA. The CDR3 is made up of 13 amino acids. CDR3 residues: CSSAGGVGVEAFF. The CDR3 nucleotides are TGCAGTTCGGCCGGAGGCGTAGGAGTTGAAGCTTTCTTT.

J is TRBJ1-2 and V is TRBV21-1; TRBD1 was called by the table and not checked on the DNA. TRBV21-1 is given as a pseudogene. The length of the CDR3 is 16 residues. The CDR3 region has the DNA TGTGCCAGCAGCAAGTACTCGGACAGGGGGCGTTTTGGCTACACCTTC. Translated: CASSKYSDRGRFGYTF.

The genes are TRBV19 and TRBJ2-7; no clear D. CDR1 and CDR2 from the germline V gene are LNHDA and SQIVND (reference sequence). This CDR3 contains 13 residues. V dropped 1 base and J dropped 1 base, with 5 bases sitting between them. CDR3 protein: CASSIASSYEQYF. CDR3 bases: TGTGCCAGTAGTATAGCTAGTTCCTACGAGCAGTACTTC.

The chain carries TRBV4-1 and TRBJ2-7; 9 bases line up with TRBD2. With V trimmed by 3 bases and J by 3 bases, 3 bases remained unmatched. Looked up from germline, CDR1 is MGHRA and CDR2 is YSYEKL. The CDR3 extends over 14 amino acids. CDR3 region: CASSHGLANYEQYF. The CDR3 DNA sequence: TGCGCCAGCAGCCATGGACTAGCGAACTACGAGCAGTACTTC.

This clone was seen a few times. Distinct nucleotide sequences in the sample also encode this CDR3. J is TRBJ2-7 and V is TRBV7-2; 7 nucleotides agree with TRBD2. The CDR3 spans 15 residues. V was clipped by 1 base and J by 2 bases; unmatched bases: 5. In germline, CDR1 is SGHTA, CDR2 FQGNSA. Here the CDR3 reads CASSLGSGSTYEQYF. In DNA, the CDR3 is TGTGCCAGCAGCTTAGGTAGCGGGTCAACCTACGAGCAGTACTTC.

The V gene is TRBV15, the J gene TRBJ2-7, with 7 nucleotides matching TRBD1. Looked up from germline, CDR1 is LNHNV and CDR2 is YYDKDF (reference sequence). There are 16 residues in the CDR3. V dropped 0 bases and J dropped 0; count of bases not matched to a gene: 5. DNA for the CDR3: TGTGCCACCAGCAGAGATCTAGGGGACAGCTCCTACGAGCAGTACTTC. This encodes CATSRDLGDSSYEQYF.